The rows below give T cell receptor beta chains drawn from one sample of a study of blood T cell repertoires in COVID-19. The assay was immunoSEQ multiplex PCR, and TCRdb's table has in-frame clones only and misses some. The sample includes roughly 330,000 clones, roughly 87% of them seen just once. Sequenced input: PBMCs or T cells enriched from blood (not recorded which). The receptors were sampled from a woman in her 30s who had recovered from COVID-19. The CDR3 runs from the conserved cysteine through the conserved F or W. Each record gives: CDR3 protein, CDR3 DNA, clone size, D gene, V gene, J gene. A D gene is named only where the DNA matches it firmly. Clone size is not always given. Where it is, it says once, few, many or a class for expanded clones.

CDR3aa: CASSEARQAGVNTEAFF
CDR3nt: TGTGCCAGCAGTGAAGCCCGACAGGCCGGGGTGAACACTGAAGCTTTCTTT
abundance: NA
d_gene: NA
v_gene: TRBV6-1
j_gene: TRBJ1-1

CDR3aa: CAWSVGGDGYTF
CDR3nt: TGTGCCTGGAGTGTGGGAGGGGATGGCTACACCTTC
abundance: few
d_gene: NA
v_gene: TRBV30
j_gene: TRBJ1-2

CDR3aa: CASSLTGFYYGYTF
CDR3nt: TGTGCCAGCTCACTGACAGGGTTTTACTATGGCTACACCTTC
abundance: NA
d_gene: TRBD1
v_gene: TRBV18
j_gene: TRBJ1-2

CDR3aa: CASTRQLGYGYTF
CDR3nt: TGTGCCAGCACCCGACAACTTGGCTATGGCTACACCTTC
abundance: NA
d_gene: NA
v_gene: TRBV12-3/TRBV12-4
j_gene: TRBJ1-2

CDR3aa: CASSYPPRWTGYSGANVLTF
CDR3nt: TGTGCCAGCAGTTACCCCCCCCGATGGACAGGTTATTCTGGGGCCAACGTCCTGACTTTC
abundance: few
d_gene: TRBD1
v_gene: TRBV6-2/TRBV6-3
j_gene: TRBJ2-6

CDR3aa: CASTQGGADGELFF
CDR3nt: TGTGCCAGCACCCAGGGTGGGGCAGACGGGGAGCTGTTTTTT
abundance: NA
d_gene: NA
v_gene: TRBV3-1/TRBV3-2
j_gene: TRBJ2-2

CDR3aa: CAWSVLGQGHYGYTF
CDR3nt: TGTGCCTGGAGTGTACTCGGGCAGGGTCACTATGGCTACACCTTC
abundance: NA
d_gene: NA
v_gene: TRBV30
j_gene: TRBJ1-2

CDR3aa: CASSLVGQPQHF
CDR3nt: TGTGCCAGCAGCTTAGTTGGCCAGCCCCAGCATTTT
abundance: NA
d_gene: NA
v_gene: TRBV7-2
j_gene: TRBJ1-5

CDR3aa: CASSLTFLRGGADTQYF
CDR3nt: TGTGCCAGCAGCTTAACCTTTCTCAGGGGTGGCGCAGATACGCAGTATTTT
abundance: NA
d_gene: NA
v_gene: TRBV7-3
j_gene: TRBJ2-3

CDR3aa: CASATTGRTNQPQHF
CDR3nt: TGTGCCAGCGCGACGACAGGGAGGACCAATCAGCCCCAGCATTTT
abundance: NA
d_gene: TRBD1
v_gene: TRBV7-8
j_gene: TRBJ1-5

CDR3aa: CASSLRPQETQYF
CDR3nt: TGTGCCAGCAGCTTGAGGCCTCAAGAGACCCAGTACTTC
abundance: NA
d_gene: NA
v_gene: TRBV7-3
j_gene: TRBJ2-5

CDR3aa: CASSLRDSSTEAFF
CDR3nt: TGTGCCAGCAGTTTACGGGACAGCAGTACTGAAGCTTTCTTT
abundance: NA
d_gene: TRBD1
v_gene: TRBV27
j_gene: TRBJ1-1

CDR3aa: CATSHGQGYEQYF
CDR3nt: TGTGCCACCAGTCATGGACAGGGTTACGAGCAGTACTTC
abundance: NA
d_gene: TRBD1
v_gene: TRBV24-1
j_gene: TRBJ2-7

CDR3aa: CASSAGQGPYEQYF
CDR3nt: TGTGCCAGCAGCGCGGGACAGGGCCCCTACGAGCAGTACTTC
abundance: NA
d_gene: TRBD1
v_gene: TRBV9
j_gene: TRBJ2-7

CDR3aa: CASSQTGQRDGYTF
CDR3nt: TGTGCCAGCTCTCAAACGGGACAAAGAGACGGCTACACCTTC
abundance: NA
d_gene: NA
v_gene: TRBV7-3
j_gene: TRBJ1-2

CDR3aa: CASSADPGSDTQYF
CDR3nt: TGTGCCAGCAGCGCCGACCCAGGGTCAGATACGCAGTATTTT
abundance: NA
d_gene: NA
v_gene: TRBV9
j_gene: TRBJ2-3

CDR3aa: CASGLWEGRESYNEQFF
CDR3nt: TGTGCTAGTGGTTTGTGGGAAGGGAGGGAATCCTACAATGAGCAGTTCTTC
abundance: NA
d_gene: TRBD2
v_gene: TRBV12-5
j_gene: TRBJ2-1

CDR3aa: CAWNLMRRTEAFF
CDR3nt: TGTGCCTGGAACCTCATGCGGAGGACTGAAGCTTTCTTT
abundance: NA
d_gene: NA
v_gene: TRBV30
j_gene: TRBJ1-1

CDR3aa: CAWSLDSHSGNTIYF
CDR3nt: TGTGCCTGGAGTTTGGACAGCCACTCTGGAAACACCATATATTTT
abundance: NA
d_gene: NA
v_gene: TRBV30
j_gene: TRBJ1-3

CDR3aa: CASSLADGRTEAFF
CDR3nt: TGTGCCAGCTCACTGGCCGACGGGAGGACTGAAGCTTTCTTT
abundance: NA
d_gene: NA
v_gene: TRBV18
j_gene: TRBJ1-1

CDR3aa: CASSPHGGGWAFF
CDR3nt: TGTGCCAGCAGCCCCCACGGGGGGGGCTGGGCTTTCTTT
abundance: once
d_gene: NA
v_gene: TRBV5-4
j_gene: TRBJ1-1

CDR3aa: CASSQGAGEETQYF
CDR3nt: TGCGCCAGCAGCCAAGGCGCGGGGGAAGAGACCCAGTACTTC
abundance: once
d_gene: TRBD2
v_gene: TRBV4-1
j_gene: TRBJ2-5

CDR3aa: CAWGQGDGYTF
CDR3nt: TGTGCCTGGGGACAGGGCGATGGCTACACCTTC
abundance: NA
d_gene: TRBD1
v_gene: TRBV30
j_gene: TRBJ1-2

CDR3aa: CASSQEPQDARRETQYF
CDR3nt: TGTGCCAGCAGCCAAGAGCCGCAGGACGCCCGGAGGGAGACCCAGTACTTC
abundance: NA
d_gene: NA
v_gene: TRBV3-1/TRBV3-2
j_gene: TRBJ2-5

CDR3aa: CASSLNPGDQETQYF
CDR3nt: TGTGCCAGCAGCTTAAACCCGGGAGACCAAGAGACCCAGTACTTC
abundance: NA
d_gene: NA
v_gene: TRBV7-9
j_gene: TRBJ2-5

CDR3aa: CASSELQDRGRSPLHF
CDR3nt: TGTGCCAGCAGTGAACTCCAGGACAGGGGGCGTTCACCCCTCCACTTT
abundance: NA
d_gene: TRBD1
v_gene: TRBV6-1
j_gene: TRBJ1-6

CDR3aa: CASSQAGGEKLFF
CDR3nt: TGTGCCAGCAGCCAGGCTGGTGGTGAAAAACTGTTTTTT
abundance: NA
d_gene: NA
v_gene: TRBV3-1/TRBV3-2
j_gene: TRBJ1-4

CDR3aa: CASSSRVIQETQYF
CDR3nt: TGTGCCAGCAGCTCCCGGGTCATACAAGAGACCCAGTACTTC
abundance: NA
d_gene: NA
v_gene: TRBV5-6
j_gene: TRBJ2-5

CDR3aa: CASSSLTSRVGVTEAFF
CDR3nt: TGTGCCAGCAGTTCCCTCACCTCCAGGGTAGGGGTCACTGAAGCTTTCTTT
abundance: NA
d_gene: NA
v_gene: TRBV27
j_gene: TRBJ1-1

CDR3aa: CASSAYRGGYGYTF
CDR3nt: TGTGCCAGCAGCGCGTACAGGGGTGGCTATGGCTACACCTTC
abundance: NA
d_gene: TRBD1
v_gene: TRBV7-2
j_gene: TRBJ1-2

CDR3aa: CASGGVLATSYNEQFF
CDR3nt: TGTGCCAGCGGTGGGGTACTAGCGACTTCCTACAATGAGCAGTTCTTC
abundance: NA
d_gene: TRBD2
v_gene: TRBV6-1
j_gene: TRBJ2-1

CDR3aa: CASSRVSGGADEQYF
CDR3nt: TGTGCCAGCAGCCGAGTTAGCGGGGGGGCCGACGAGCAGTACTTC
abundance: NA
d_gene: TRBD2
v_gene: TRBV5-4
j_gene: TRBJ2-7

CDR3aa: CASSYAGTTYEQYF
CDR3nt: TGTGCCAGCAGTTACGCCGGGACTACTTACGAGCAGTACTTC
abundance: NA
d_gene: TRBD2
v_gene: TRBV6-2/TRBV6-3
j_gene: TRBJ2-7

CDR3aa: CSVGTATGALNTEAFF
CDR3nt: TGCAGCGTGGGGACGGCGACAGGGGCCCTGAACACTGAAGCTTTCTTT
abundance: NA
d_gene: TRBD1
v_gene: TRBV29-1
j_gene: TRBJ1-1

CDR3aa: CASRGPYSGNQPQHF
CDR3nt: TGTGCCAGCAGAGGGCCTTATAGCGGCAATCAGCCCCAGCATTTT
abundance: few
d_gene: NA
v_gene: TRBV28
j_gene: TRBJ1-5

CDR3aa: CASSSTPPYGELFF
CDR3nt: TGTGCCAGCAGCTCTACCCCTCCGTACGGGGAGCTGTTTTTT
abundance: NA
d_gene: NA
v_gene: TRBV7-2
j_gene: TRBJ2-2

CDR3aa: CASSLEAGPQHF
CDR3nt: TGTGCCAGCAGCTTAGAGGCGGGGCCCCAGCATTTT
abundance: NA
d_gene: NA
v_gene: TRBV7-2
j_gene: TRBJ1-5

CDR3aa: CASSLGLTTDTQYF
CDR3nt: TGTGCCAGCAGCTTAGGACTTACCACAGATACGCAGTATTTT
abundance: once
d_gene: NA
v_gene: TRBV7-2
j_gene: TRBJ2-3

CDR3aa: CAWRAGWKNTEAFF
CDR3nt: TGTGCCTGGAGAGCAGGGTGGAAGAACACTGAAGCTTTCTTT
abundance: NA
d_gene: NA
v_gene: TRBV30
j_gene: TRBJ1-1

CDR3aa: CASSLRDYSYNEQFF
CDR3nt: TGTGCCAGCAGCCTCCGGGACTACTCCTACAATGAGCAGTTCTTC
abundance: once
d_gene: TRBD2
v_gene: TRBV9
j_gene: TRBJ2-1

CDR3aa: CASSQVARETQYF
CDR3nt: TGTGCCAGCAGCCAAGTGGCTAGAGAGACCCAGTACTTC
abundance: NA
d_gene: NA
v_gene: TRBV3-1/TRBV3-2
j_gene: TRBJ2-5

CDR3aa: CASSLVTGGMNEQFF
CDR3nt: TGTGCCAGCAGCTTAGTCACAGGGGGGATGAATGAGCAGTTCTTC
abundance: NA
d_gene: TRBD1
v_gene: TRBV7-9
j_gene: TRBJ2-1

CDR3aa: CASSASGTGGFEQYF
CDR3nt: TGTGCCAGCAGCGCCTCTGGGACAGGGGGCTTCGAGCAGTACTTC
abundance: NA
d_gene: TRBD1
v_gene: TRBV7-2
j_gene: TRBJ2-7

CDR3aa: CASSLVREAGELFF
CDR3nt: TGCGCCAGCAGCTTGGTCAGGGAGGCCGGGGAGCTGTTTTTT
abundance: NA
d_gene: NA
v_gene: TRBV5-1
j_gene: TRBJ2-2

CDR3aa: CASSLGGLNYGYTF
CDR3nt: TGTGCCAGCAGCTTGGGCGGCTTGAACTATGGCTACACCTTC
abundance: once
d_gene: NA
v_gene: TRBV5-5
j_gene: TRBJ1-2